One and the same sample provided the 20 T cell receptor beta chains below, sequenced in a study of kidney transplant recipient with SARS-CoV-2 infection. Via MiXCR, TCRdb re-called the reads, giving one row per CDR3 protein. This table holds about 240,000 distinct CDR3 sequences, 29% found once. The sample consisted of a blood sample, taken at baseline and between days 110 and 120 from a kidney transplant recipient. These receptors were obtained from a male patient between 25 and 40 years old who had COVID-19 and was a kidney transplant recipient. Some T cells may originate from the graft donor.

The gene calls are TRBV11-3 and TRBJ1-2; the D is unclear. The CDR3 consists of 17 residues. The germline gives CDR1 SGHNT, CDR2 YENEEA. The V end was cut by 1 base, the J end by 4 bases, with 19 bases between. The CDR3 here is CASSLAHDLGKTYGYTF. The CDR3 bases are TGTGCCAGCAGCTTAGCCCACGATCTCGGAAAGACCTATGGCTACACCTTC.

This clonotype was observed many times. The DNA for the CDR3 is TGTGGCACAATTGCGAGGATAACACAAAGTCGGGCCAACGTCCTGACTTTC. Its translation is CGTIARITQSRANVLTF. The V call is TRBV8-2, the J call TRBJ2-6. TRBV8-2 constitutes a pseudogene. The CDR3 is 17 amino acids.

This clonotype was detected ten times or more. The gene calls are TRBV19 and TRBJ2-3; 7 nucleotides match TRBD2. The CDR3 covers 14 residues. J lost 6 bases, V lost 4 bases, and 7 bases had no gene match. From germline, CDR1 is LNHDA and CDR2 SQIVND (reference sequence). As DNA, the CDR3 is TGTGCCAGTAGTACTGGACTAGTGAGTGATACGCAGTATTTT. As protein: CASSTGLVSDTQYF.

This clonotype occurred many times. J is TRBJ2-5 and V is TRBV7-3; D call uncertain. This CDR3 has 13 amino acids. Germline CDR1 and CDR2: SGHTA and FQGTGA. V was pared by 5 bases and J by 8 bases, with 15 bases between. This chain's CDR3 is CASSMNDWETQYF. CDR3 in DNA: TGTGCCAGCAGCATGAACGATTGGGAAACCCAGTACTTC.

In this sample, this clonotype turned up many times. This sequence joins TRBV10-3 and TRBJ1-3; D perhaps matches TRBD1 (5 bases). V dropped 10 bases and J dropped 3 bases, with 16 bases sitting between them. CDR3 size: 14 residues. The germline V gene encodes CDR1 ENHRY and CDR2 SYGVKD. CDR3: CATGGGSDGNTIYF. The CDR3 coding sequence is TGTGCCACCGGGGGAGGGTCGGATGGAAACACCATATATTTT.

For this clonotype: This clone may be a read error of a much larger clone one base away. This chain connects TRBV28 to TRBJ1-1, with TRBD1 as a possible D gene (6 bases). The CDR3 has 14 amino acids. From germline, CDR1 is MDHEN and CDR2 SYDVKM. V was clipped by 7 bases and J by 4 bases, with 16 bases between them. The CDR3 protein is CASNLGGVSTEAFF. As DNA, the CDR3 is TGTGCCAGCAATTTGGGGGGCGTGAGCACTGAAGCTTTCTTT.

This clonotype was picked up many times. The chain links TRBV21-1 to TRBJ1-4. TRBV21-1 is noted as a pseudogene. CDR3 length equals 20 residues. CDR3 in amino acids: CASSKTPVSRTLSLNEKLFF. For the CDR3, the DNA is TGTGCCAGCAGCAAAACCCCAGTCAGCAGGACCCTCTCACTTAATGAAAAACTGTTTTTT.

DNA for the CDR3: TGTGCCATCAGTGACCTTTCCTTCGACTCTGGAAACACCATATATTTT. Residues: CAISDLSFDSGNTIYF. The chain recombines TRBV10-3 with TRBJ1-3, with unresolved D. The CDR3 has 16 residues. Trimming stripped 3 bases from V and 0 bases from J, with 12 bases between. Germline CDR1 is ENHRY and CDR2 is SYGVKD.

A few counts support this clonotype. A much larger clone lies one base from this, so it may be a read error. This chain uses TRBV3-1 with TRBJ2-5, with D unclear. Germline V gives CDR1 LGHDT, CDR2 YNNKEL (reference sequence). The CDR3 extends over 17 amino acids. The ends were cut back, 5 bases at V and 9 bases at J, with 28 bases in the middle. As DNA, the CDR3 is TGTGCCAGCAGCAGCCTGGGTCCCATTTCTTTCTCTGAGCCCCAGTACTTC. It codes for CASSSLGPISFSEPQYF.

V usage is TRBV14 and J usage is TRBJ1-2; D uncertain. CDR1 is SGHDN and CDR2 is FVKESK in the germline V gene. The CDR3 has 13 residues. The V and J ends lost 4 bases and 5 bases respectively, with 11 bases between them. The CDR3 here is CASSLGRRYGYTF. In nucleotides, the CDR3 is TGTGCCAGCAGCCTTGGACGGAGATATGGCTACACCTTC.

This clonotype was picked up many times. V usage is TRBV28 and J usage is TRBJ1-2; 9 bases match TRBD1. V shed 4 bases, J shed 4 bases, and the junction held 10 bases outside the gene matches. CDR3 length: 16 amino acids. Germline CDR1 is MDHEN and CDR2 is SYDVKM. CDR3 sequence reads: CASSSPGQGRVYGYTF. In DNA form, the CDR3 reads TGTGCCAGCAGTTCGCCGGGACAGGGACGGGTCTATGGCTACACCTTC.

This clonotype was seen ten or more times. V usage is TRBV25-1 and J usage is TRBJ2-3, with D maybe TRBD1 (6 bases). V shed 8 bases and J shed 1 base, with 13 bases lying between them. From germline, CDR1 is MGHDK and CDR2 SYGVNS. The CDR3 extends over 14 amino acids. CDR3 bases: TGTGCCAGCGCCAGGGGCGCGGGCACAGATACGCAGTATTTT. Encoded protein: CASARGAGTDTQYF.

The J gene is TRBJ2-3, the V gene TRBV5-8; the D gene is possibly TRBD2 (5 bases). Trimming cost V 0 bases and J 1 base, with 9 bases left between them. Per the germline V gene, CDR1 is SGHTS and CDR2 is YDEGEE. This CDR3 is 15 amino acids long. CDR3 amino acids: CASSLARRRTDTQYF. The CDR3 DNA follows: TGTGCCAGCAGCTTGGCCCGGAGGCGCACAGATACGCAGTATTTT. The full variable domain, in which reference TRBV5-8 and TRBJ2-3 provide the parts outside the CDR3, is EAGVTQSPTHLIKTRGQQATLRCSPISGHTSVYWYQQALGLGLQFLLWYDEGEERNRGNFPPRFSGRQFPNYSSELNVNALELEDSALYLCASSLARRRTDTQYFGPGTRLTVL.

This clonotype was found once. The chain recombines TRBV7-1 with TRBJ1-2, with unresolved D. TRBV7-1 is recorded as an ORF, its role being uncertain. The germline V and J ends were trimmed by 8 bases and 4 bases, with 26 bases remaining between them. CDR3 length: 17 residues. The CDR3 here is CASGPSNHEGKTYGYTF. The CDR3, as DNA: TGTGCCAGCGGCCCGTCTAATCACGAGGGAAAGACCTATGGCTACACCTTC.

The chain links TRBV30 to TRBJ1-1; D might be TRBD1 (5 bases). From germline, CDR1 is GTSNPN and CDR2 SVGIG (reference sequence). The CDR3 has 14 amino acids. V shed 3 bases and J shed 5 bases, with 16 bases lying between them. This CDR3 reads CAWRMGQRGTEAFF. CDR3 sequence (DNA): TGTGCCTGGAGGATGGGGCAGCGAGGAACTGAAGCTTTCTTT.

This clonotype occurred once. A much more abundant neighbour one base away suggests this may be a read error. The rearrangement uses TRBV5-1 and TRBJ2-2, with TRBD2 identical over 10 bases. Germline V lookup: CDR1 SGHRS, CDR2 YFSETQ. V shed 2 bases and J 0 bases; nucleotides not matched to a gene: 1. The CDR3 extends over 16 amino acids. CDR3 residues: CASSLAGGTNTGELFF. Written as DNA, the CDR3 is TGCGCCAGCAGCTTAGCGGGGGGGACGAACACCGGGGAGCTGTTTTTT.

The sample holds many counts of this clonotype. J is TRBJ2-7 and V is TRBV20-1; 13 bases align to TRBD2. Looked up from germline, CDR1 is DFQATT and CDR2 is SNEGSKA (reference sequence). J was trimmed by 2 bases and V by 4 bases; bases with no gene match: 2. CDR3 length: 14 amino acids. CDR3 protein: CSAKGTSGAYEQYF. The CDR3 DNA follows: TGCAGTGCTAAGGGGACTAGCGGGGCCTACGAGCAGTACTTC.

This clonotype was recorded many times. The chain recombines TRBV6-5 with TRBJ2-7; 7 positions match TRBD1. V shed 7 bases and J 0 bases; nucleotides not matched to a gene: 12. Germline V lookup: CDR1 MNHEY, CDR2 SVGAGI. The CDR3 has 16 residues. For the CDR3, the DNA is TGTGCCAGCACCGTGGCCCACAGGGGAGCCTCCTACGAGCAGTACTTC. Amino acid sequence: CASTVAHRGASYEQYF.

This clonotype was counted ten times or more. V is TRBV14 and J is TRBJ1-1, with 7 bases aligning to TRBD1. Unmatched junction bases numbered 13, after V lost 4 bases and J lost 5 bases. The CDR3 has 16 residues. Germline CDR1 SGHDN, CDR2 FVKESK. CDR3 sequence (DNA): TGTGCCAGCAGCCCATATACCGACAGGGTTGGAACTGAAGCTTTCTTT. This translates into CASSPYTDRVGTEAFF.

In this sample, this clonotype turned up a few times. The CDR3 DNA reads as TGTGCCAGCCGGGACAGGGGTTGGACTGAAGCTTTCTTT. Protein product: CASRDRGWTEAFF. The chain couples TRBV19 to TRBJ1-1, with 10 positions matching TRBD1. This CDR3 comprises 13 residues. J was trimmed by 5 bases and V by 9 bases; bases with no gene match: 6. The germline V gene has CDR1 LNHDA and CDR2 SQIVND (reference sequence). Together with reference TRBV19 and TRBJ1-1, the CDR3 gives the full variable domain: DGGITQSPKYLFRKEGQNVTLSCEQNLNHDAMYWYRQDPGQGLRLIYYSQIVNDFQKGDIAEGYSVSREKKESFPLTVTSAQKNPTAFYLCASRDRGWTEAFFGQGTRLTVV.